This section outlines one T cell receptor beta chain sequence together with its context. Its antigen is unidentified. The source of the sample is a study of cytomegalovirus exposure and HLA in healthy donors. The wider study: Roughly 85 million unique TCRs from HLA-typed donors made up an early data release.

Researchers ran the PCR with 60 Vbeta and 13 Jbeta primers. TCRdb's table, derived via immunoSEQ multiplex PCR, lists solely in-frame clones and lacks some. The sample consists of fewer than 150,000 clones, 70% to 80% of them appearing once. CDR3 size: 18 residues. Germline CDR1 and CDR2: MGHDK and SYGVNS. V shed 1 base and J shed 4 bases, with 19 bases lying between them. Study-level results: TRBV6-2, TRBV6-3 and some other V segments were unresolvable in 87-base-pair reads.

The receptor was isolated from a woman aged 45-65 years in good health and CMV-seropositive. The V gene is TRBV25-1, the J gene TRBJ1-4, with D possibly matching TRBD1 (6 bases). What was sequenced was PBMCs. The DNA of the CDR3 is TGTGCCAGCAGTGAATCTAGGGAACCTCAGGGGCATAATGAAAAACTGTTTTTT. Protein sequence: CASSESREPQGHNEKLFF.